The entry that follows covers one TCR beta chain sequence. In its sample, this clonotype was seen a few times. Its recognized antigen is unknown. No base quality values were provided; no much bigger clone lies one nucleotide off. The data were taken from a study of human T cells and chemical hapten exposure (dated by TCRdb to the early 2020s). Regarding the research as a whole: For sensitization, 2% DPC in acetone was applied to a 2 cm by 2 cm area of upper inner arm skin. Blood samples were taken from patients before sensitization (week 0) and at 2, 6 and about 24 weeks after DPC sensitization. Blood for TCR sequencing was provided by twenty-nine alopecia patients at one to four time points (pre-sensitization, 2, 6 and 24 weeks). Alopecia areata with under or over 50% scalp involvement, alopecia totalis and alopecia universalis were represented in the patient cohort, which was mostly female. Throughout the study period of about 25 weeks, patients also received therapeutic DPC doses to the scalp every week. This study followed changes in the peripheral blood TCR repertoire in vivo during primary and secondary sensitization of alopecia patients to the hapten diphenylcyclopropenone (DPC). The libraries were sequenced as a pool, and the TCR yield per sample differed mostly because of small variations in library volumes within the pool. Patch testing was done on the upper back using Finn chambers containing 0.01% DPC, and results were scored after 6 days according to International Contact Dermatitis Research Group standards.

Library preparation was by RACE. Data came from a NextSeq 500. Library preparation attached unique molecular identifiers to individual cDNA molecules for quantitative, reproducible TCR counting. Each blood RNA sample was used to sequence both TCR alpha and TCR beta chains. In the source study's methods: Samples had a median of approximately 96,000 TCRs, with a range from about 23,224 to 750,000. V, J and CDR3 annotation of the TCR reads was performed with the Decombinator software suite. Every sample was subsampled to the same number of TCRs (28,000) for the PS versus PT1 abundance plots. TCRs were defined as expanded if absent before sensitization and observed at least eight times at the 2-week time point. Starting from the raw public reads, TCRdb applied fastp trimming at Q25, assembled clones with MiXCR and retained in-frame beta chains. Merged by CDR3 protein, the rows form single entries marked with the most common genes and DNA. What appears here as the V and J calls and clone size reflects TCRdb's work, not the paper's. Within this sample are fewer than 150,000 distinct CDR3 sequences, with around 11% of them counted one time only. Around 1.4% of the sample comes from the top ten.

Including cysteine and phenylalanine, the CDR3 has 13 amino acids. Just the 39-base CDR3 DNA is kept, in frame starting at base 1. V lost 2 bases and J lost 2 bases, and the count of bases not matched to a germline gene is 1. CDR1 and CDR2 are read off the germline V gene (reference sequence) as DFQATT and SNEGSKA. The sample's time point label is to be understood as: patch test 2, 6 weeks after DPC sensitization. What the treatment or condition label conveys for this sample: therapeutic diphenylcyclopropenone sensitization with weekly scalp DPC. Blood at each patch-test visit was drawn before the patch test was applied. Patients were considered eligible if aged 18 to 70, diagnosed with alopecia and deemed suitable for DPC therapy, and patients were excluded if pregnant. Total RNA was isolated from unfractionated whole blood collected in Tempus Blood RNA tubes. Here is what the overall study found, with its caveats: Because all patients had alopecia, a presumed autoimmune disease, the immune response of the patients might differ from that of healthy individuals. Compared with pre-sensitization or healthy control sets, expanded TCRs formed significantly more large CDR3 similarity clusters, which is consistent with antigen-driven responses. After repeated subsampling, changes were observed in the strength of the expansion versus patch-test correlation and in the threshold at which the correlation became significant. DPC sensitization did not change the number of TCRs with a frequency above 1 in 1000, and there was no evidence of changes in global repertoire structure. The number of PT1 expanded TCRs positively correlated with patch test score, significant at thresholds 8, 16 and 32 but not 4.

The chain couples TRBV20-1 to TRBJ1-2; the junction holds 8 bases that match TRBD1. The sequence was obtained from a woman aged 45-65 years with alopecia areata. Some clones in this sample may be carry-over from other donors' samples. The sequencing used whole blood, collected in connection with sensitization to the hapten diphenylcyclopropenone (DPC). The nucleotide sequence reads TGCAGTGCTAGATACAGGGGGAACTATGGCTACACCTTC. Its translation reads: CSARYRGNYGYTF.